Listed below are T cell receptor beta chains from one sample, sequenced in a study of intratumoral heterogeneity in liver cancer. Produced via immunoSEQ multiplex PCR; TCRdb's table is partial and in-frame only. The sample holds over 5,000 clones, 55% seen once. The sequenced sample was tumor tissue, obtained before any cancer treatment. The receptor set was obtained from a man aged 70 or older with hepatocellular carcinoma. Both conserved end residues are part of each CDR3. D genes are given only for firm matches. Rows may omit the clone size; those that give it use once, few, many or a size class.

D gene: -
V gene: TRBV6-1
clone size: -
CDR3 length: 14
J gene: TRBJ1-5
CDR3 protein: CASSEGLGNQPQHF
CDR3 DNA: TGTGCCAGCAGTGAGGGCTTAGGCAATCAGCCCCAGCATTTT

D gene: -
V gene: TRBV19
clone size: -
CDR3 length: 15
J gene: TRBJ2-7
CDR3 protein: CASSITLDSLYEQYF
CDR3 DNA: TGTGCCAGTAGTATAACCCTGGACTCGCTATACGAGCAGTACTTC

D gene: -
V gene: TRBV27
clone size: -
CDR3 length: 14
J gene: TRBJ1-2
CDR3 protein: CASSHREMVHGYTF
CDR3 DNA: TGTGCCAGCAGTCACAGGGAGATGGTGCATGGCTACACCTTC

D gene: TRBD1
V gene: TRBV20-1
clone size: -
CDR3 length: 15
J gene: TRBJ1-2
CDR3 protein: CSASPGQGASYGYTF
CDR3 DNA: TGCAGTGCTAGTCCGGGACAGGGGGCCTCCTATGGCTACACCTTC

D gene: -
V gene: TRBV7-9
clone size: medium-sized
CDR3 length: 14
J gene: TRBJ1-1
CDR3 protein: CASSFRGSNTEAFF
CDR3 DNA: TGTGCCAGCAGCTTCAGGGGCTCAAACACTGAAGCTTTCTTT

D gene: -
V gene: TRBV7-9
clone size: -
CDR3 length: 14
J gene: TRBJ1-5
CDR3 protein: CASSHAGRSQPQHF
CDR3 DNA: TGTGCCAGCAGCCATGCAGGGCGAAGTCAGCCCCAGCATTTT

D gene: -
V gene: TRBV3-1/TRBV3-2
clone size: few
CDR3 length: 15
J gene: TRBJ2-1
CDR3 protein: CASSQDWARAYEQFF
CDR3 DNA: TGTGCCAGCAGCCAAGATTGGGCCAGGGCCTACGAGCAGTTCTTC

D gene: -
V gene: TRBV9
clone size: -
CDR3 length: 20
J gene: TRBJ2-1
CDR3 protein: CASSVASGPEPHSSYNEQFF
CDR3 DNA: TGTGCCAGCAGCGTAGCTAGTGGGCCGGAACCTCATAGCTCCTACAATGAGCAGTTCTTC

D gene: -
V gene: TRBV5-1
clone size: -
CDR3 length: 13
J gene: TRBJ1-6
CDR3 protein: CASSLNMNSPLHF
CDR3 DNA: TGCGCCAGCAGCTTAAACATGAATTCACCCCTCCACTTT

D gene: TRBD2
V gene: TRBV28
clone size: few
CDR3 length: 17
J gene: TRBJ2-3
CDR3 protein: CASSHPPTSGGARTQYF
CDR3 DNA: TGTGCCAGCAGTCACCCGCCGACTAGCGGGGGGGCTCGTACGCAGTATTTT

D gene: TRBD2
V gene: TRBV4-3
clone size: -
CDR3 length: 18
J gene: TRBJ2-3
CDR3 protein: CASSQSDRGTSSTDTQYF
CDR3 DNA: TGCGCCAGCAGCCAGAGCGACCGGGGGACTAGCAGCACAGATACGCAGTATTTT

D gene: -
V gene: TRBV3-1/TRBV3-2
clone size: -
CDR3 length: 15
J gene: TRBJ2-7
CDR3 protein: CASSPRLLYSYEQYF
CDR3 DNA: TGTGCCAGCAGCCCTCGACTTCTATACTCCTACGAGCAGTACTTC

D gene: -
V gene: TRBV5-6
clone size: -
CDR3 length: 12
J gene: TRBJ2-3
CDR3 protein: CASSLGVDTQYF
CDR3 DNA: TGTGCCAGCAGCTTGGGGGTGGATACGCAGTATTTT

D gene: TRBD1
V gene: TRBV5-3
clone size: medium-sized
CDR3 length: 15
J gene: TRBJ1-3
CDR3 protein: CARSWGQFSGNTIYF
CDR3 DNA: TGTGCCAGAAGCTGGGGACAGTTCTCTGGAAACACCATATATTTT

D gene: -
V gene: TRBV4-2
clone size: few
CDR3 length: 15
J gene: TRBJ2-5
CDR3 protein: CASSLSDGTGETQYF
CDR3 DNA: TGTGCCAGCAGCCTATCGGACGGGACCGGGGAGACCCAGTACTTC

D gene: TRBD1
V gene: TRBV9
clone size: -
CDR3 length: 15
J gene: TRBJ2-1
CDR3 protein: CASSALGQGANEQFF
CDR3 DNA: TGTGCCAGCAGCGCCCTCGGACAGGGGGCCAATGAGCAGTTCTTC

D gene: -
V gene: TRBV2
clone size: once
CDR3 length: 14
J gene: TRBJ1-1
CDR3 protein: CASPGRRGNTEAFF
CDR3 DNA: TGTGCCAGCCCTGGCCGGAGGGGGAACACTGAAGCTTTCTTT

D gene: TRBD2
V gene: TRBV5-1
clone size: medium-sized
CDR3 length: 16
J gene: TRBJ2-1
CDR3 protein: CASSPGGTSSYNEQFF
CDR3 DNA: TGCGCCAGCAGCCCGGGGGGGACTAGCAGCTACAATGAGCAGTTCTTC

D gene: -
V gene: TRBV6-2/TRBV6-3
clone size: once
CDR3 length: 11
J gene: TRBJ2-7
CDR3 protein: CASSFVHEQYF
CDR3 DNA: TGTGCCAGCAGTTTCGTCCACGAGCAGTACTTC

D gene: TRBD2
V gene: TRBV6-5
clone size: -
CDR3 length: 13
J gene: TRBJ2-7
CDR3 protein: CASSYGTSGEQYF
CDR3 DNA: TGTGCCAGCAGCTACGGGACTAGCGGGGAGCAGTACTTC

D gene: -
V gene: TRBV25-1
clone size: -
CDR3 length: 14
J gene: TRBJ2-3
CDR3 protein: CASGLGAGTDTQYF
CDR3 DNA: TGTGCCAGCGGGTTGGGGGCAGGGACAGATACGCAGTATTTT

D gene: -
V gene: TRBV7-3
clone size: medium-sized
CDR3 length: 14
J gene: TRBJ2-3
CDR3 protein: CASSLTGLGDTQYF
CDR3 DNA: TGTGCCAGCAGCTTGACGGGACTTGGGGATACGCAGTATTTT

D gene: -
V gene: TRBV5-1
clone size: -
CDR3 length: 16
J gene: TRBJ2-2
CDR3 protein: CASSLESQGRTGELFF
CDR3 DNA: TGCGCCAGCAGCTTGGAGAGTCAGGGGCGCACCGGGGAGCTGTTTTTT

D gene: -
V gene: TRBV2
clone size: once
CDR3 length: 12
J gene: TRBJ1-2
CDR3 protein: CASRAFTGGYTF
CDR3 DNA: TGTGCCAGCAGGGCCTTTACAGGGGGCTACACCTTC

D gene: -
V gene: TRBV5-8
clone size: -
CDR3 length: 12
J gene: TRBJ1-5
CDR3 protein: CASSFNNQPQHF
CDR3 DNA: TGTGCCAGCAGCTTCAACAATCAGCCCCAGCATTTT

D gene: -
V gene: TRBV12-3/TRBV12-4
clone size: -
CDR3 length: 13
J gene: TRBJ1-2
CDR3 protein: CASSWGGPDGYTF
CDR3 DNA: TGTGCCAGCAGTTGGGGAGGACCGGATGGCTACACCTTC

D gene: -
V gene: TRBV7-8
clone size: -
CDR3 length: 12
J gene: TRBJ1-2
CDR3 protein: CASTGGGVGYTF
CDR3 DNA: TGTGCCAGCACCGGGGGGGGAGTTGGCTACACCTTC

D gene: TRBD1
V gene: TRBV19
clone size: -
CDR3 length: 13
J gene: TRBJ1-5
CDR3 protein: CASRDRDNQPQHF
CDR3 DNA: TGTGCCAGTAGGGACAGGGACAATCAGCCCCAGCATTTT

D gene: -
V gene: TRBV9
clone size: -
CDR3 length: 15
J gene: TRBJ2-2
CDR3 protein: CASSVDIRASGELFF
CDR3 DNA: TGTGCCAGCAGCGTAGATATCAGGGCGTCCGGGGAGCTGTTTTTT

D gene: TRBD2
V gene: TRBV19
clone size: -
CDR3 length: 17
J gene: TRBJ2-1
CDR3 protein: CASRLAGGPASYNEQFF
CDR3 DNA: TGTGCCAGTCGACTAGCGGGGGGGCCGGCCTCCTACAATGAGCAGTTCTTC

D gene: TRBD1
V gene: TRBV15
clone size: -
CDR3 length: 14
J gene: TRBJ1-2
CDR3 protein: CATSRVRDSYGYTF
CDR3 DNA: TGTGCCACCAGCAGAGTCCGGGACAGCTATGGCTACACCTTC

D gene: -
V gene: TRBV14
clone size: -
CDR3 length: 16
J gene: TRBJ2-1
CDR3 protein: CASSQVAGSSYNEQFF
CDR3 DNA: TGTGCCAGCAGCCAAGTCGCGGGGAGCTCCTACAATGAGCAGTTCTTC

D gene: -
V gene: TRBV28
clone size: -
CDR3 length: 12
J gene: TRBJ2-3
CDR3 protein: CASSTGQLGRYF
CDR3 DNA: TGTGCCAGCAGTACCGGACAGCTGGGACGGTATTTT

D gene: -
V gene: TRBV27
clone size: few
CDR3 length: 13
J gene: TRBJ2-7
CDR3 protein: CASSSMGYYEQYF
CDR3 DNA: TGTGCCAGCAGCTCTATGGGTTACTACGAGCAGTACTTC

D gene: -
V gene: TRBV6-5
clone size: -
CDR3 length: 15
J gene: TRBJ1-1
CDR3 protein: CASSLGGWDDTEAFF
CDR3 DNA: TGTGCCAGCAGTCTGGGGGGGTGGGACGACACTGAAGCTTTCTTT

D gene: -
V gene: TRBV18
clone size: -
CDR3 length: 14
J gene: TRBJ1-2
CDR3 protein: CASSPPGREDGYTF
CDR3 DNA: TGTGCCAGCTCACCACCGGGCAGGGAAGATGGCTACACCTTC

D gene: -
V gene: TRBV7-2
clone size: -
CDR3 length: 13
J gene: TRBJ2-7
CDR3 protein: CASSLRGDREQYF
CDR3 DNA: TGTGCCAGCAGCTTACGCGGGGATCGGGAGCAGTACTTC

D gene: TRBD2
V gene: TRBV7-2
clone size: -
CDR3 length: 16
J gene: TRBJ2-7
CDR3 protein: CASSLASSGGDYEQYF
CDR3 DNA: TGTGCCAGCAGTCTTGCCTCTAGCGGGGGGGACTACGAGCAGTACTTC

D gene: -
V gene: TRBV4-2
clone size: -
CDR3 length: 13
J gene: TRBJ2-5
CDR3 protein: CASSQGMQETQYF
CDR3 DNA: TGTGCCAGCAGCCAAGGGATGCAAGAGACCCAGTACTTC

D gene: -
V gene: TRBV7-9
clone size: -
CDR3 length: 14
J gene: TRBJ1-1
CDR3 protein: CASSLAPQGRSAFF
CDR3 DNA: TGTGCCAGCAGCTTAGCCCCCCAGGGCCGGTCAGCTTTCTTT

D gene: TRBD2
V gene: TRBV30
clone size: few
CDR3 length: 15
J gene: TRBJ2-7
CDR3 protein: CAWSVLLAGASEQYF
CDR3 DNA: TGTGCCTGGAGTGTACTCCTAGCGGGGGCCAGCGAGCAGTACTTC

D gene: -
V gene: TRBV5-4
clone size: -
CDR3 length: 13
J gene: TRBJ2-7
CDR3 protein: CASSSGPLYEQYF
CDR3 DNA: TGTGCCAGCAGCTCGGGCCCCCTCTACGAGCAGTACTTC

D gene: -
V gene: TRBV19
clone size: -
CDR3 length: 15
J gene: TRBJ2-3
CDR3 protein: CASSRAGVLTDTQYF
CDR3 DNA: TGTGCCAGTAGCCGAGCCGGGGTCCTCACAGATACGCAGTATTTT